These 17 T cell receptor beta chains were sequenced from one sample in a study of T cells after yellow fever vaccination. TCRdb re-called the 5' RACE reads with MiXCR, one entry per CDR3 protein. The top ten hold approximately 1.1% of the sample, which has 230,000 or so distinct CDR3 sequences, around 6.7% seen once. Material: CD4+ T cells sorted from PBMCs, obtained on the day of the yellow fever booster vaccination. Receptor source: a man in his thirties or forties who received the YFV17D yellow fever vaccine.

This clonotype was detected ten times or more. V usage is TRBV28 and J usage is TRBJ2-1; TRBD2 agrees at 7 bases. V lost 2 bases to trimming and J lost 4 bases; unmatched junction nucleotides: 5. The CDR3 covers 15 residues. Germline CDR1 is MDHEN and CDR2 is SYDVKM. CDR3 loop: CASSLLSGAYNEQFF. The CDR3 DNA reads as TGTGCCAGCAGTTTACTCAGCGGGGCTTACAATGAGCAGTTCTTC.

This clonotype was counted many times. The chain employs TRBV6-5 and TRBJ2-7, with TRBD1 identical over 11 bases. There are 13 residues in the CDR3. Losses at the gene ends were 7 bases for V and 3 bases for J; bases not matched to a gene: 2. The germline V gene encodes CDR1 MNHEY and CDR2 SVGAGI. CDR3 nucleotide sequence: TGTGCCAGCACAGGGACAGGGGGCTACGAGCAGTACTTC. Its protein is CASTGTGGYEQYF.

The rearrangement joins TRBV20-1 to TRBJ2-3; 9 positions match TRBD2. V shed 5 bases and J 4 bases; nucleotides not matched to a gene: 10. In germline, CDR1 is DFQATT, CDR2 SNEGSKA (reference sequence). The CDR3 totals 15 residues. In DNA form, the CDR3 reads TGCAGTGCTCGAGTGCTAGCGGGAAGGTCAGATACGCAGTATTTT. Its protein is CSARVLAGRSDTQYF.

The chain joins TRBV5-4 to TRBJ2-7; 8 bases match TRBD2. V trimming: 4 bases; J trimming: 3 bases; junction bases outside the gene matches: 12. In germline, CDR1 is SGHNT, CDR2 YYREEE (reference sequence). The length of the CDR3 is 16 residues. DNA for the CDR3: TGTGCCAGCAGCCCGACGGGGGGGGGCGGGAACTACGAGCAGTACTTC. Its translation is CASSPTGGGGNYEQYF.

There are many counts of this clonotype. V and J are TRBV20-1 and TRBJ2-3; possible D gene TRBD1, 6 bases. The germline CDR1 and CDR2 sequences are DFQATT and SNEGSKA (reference sequence). V gave up 2 bases and J gave up 2 bases, with 8 bases separating them. This CDR3 comprises 13 residues. CDR3 bases: TGCAGTGCTAGACAGGGGACCACAGATACGCAGTATTTT. Its translation: CSARQGTTDTQYF.

The rearrangement links TRBV6-6 to TRBJ2-7; D assignment may be TRBD1 or TRBD2 (5 bases each). Looked up from germline, CDR1 is MNHNY and CDR2 is SVGAGI (reference sequence). This CDR3 contains 13 residues. V gave up 4 bases and J gave up 6 bases, with 13 bases separating them. The CDR3 sequence: CASSFSGQREQYF. The CDR3 DNA reads as TGTGCCAGCAGTTTCTCGGGGCAGCGCGAGCAGTACTTC.

The rearrangement uses TRBV5-1 and TRBJ2-5; TRBD2 aligns across 8 bases. The germline gives CDR1 SGHRS, CDR2 YFSETQ. The CDR3 contains 15 residues. V lost 2 bases and J lost 5; bases outside the gene matches: 8. The CDR3 sequence: CASSFGAGAGETQYF. The CDR3 DNA sequence: TGCGCCAGCAGCTTTGGAGCGGGAGCGGGGGAGACCCAGTACTTC.

This clonotype was seen at least ten times. The chain is built from TRBV21-1 and TRBJ2-1; the table calls TRBD1, which could not be checked here. TRBV21-1 is annotated as a pseudogene. This CDR3 has 18 residues. CDR3 region: CANLGQGATWVSYNEQFF. The CDR3 region has the DNA TGTGCCAACCTCGGACAGGGGGCGACCTGGGTCTCCTACAATGAGCAGTTCTTC.

This clonotype was counted once. Germline and junction disagree at one end, which may indicate a read error. The CDR3 coding sequence is TGTGCCAGCAGCCTAGACAGATCTCTTGCCGAGCAGTACTTC. It codes for CASSLDRSLAEQYF. The chain has TRBV11-2 and TRBJ2-7; perhaps TRBD1 as D (5 bases). The CDR3 is 14 residues long. Germline V CDR1 and CDR2: SGHAT, FQNNGV.

This clonotype was counted many times. The J gene is TRBJ2-7, the V gene TRBV12-3 or TRBV12-4; 10 bases are a match to TRBD1. The CDR3 has 13 amino acids. With 5 bases clipped from V and 7 bases from J, the junction kept 5 bases outside the gene matches. CDR3 nucleotides: TGTGCCAGCAGTCGACAGGGGGCGGGTGAGCAGTACTTC. Its translation: CASSRQGAGEQYF.

This clonotype appeared a few times. This chain links TRBV18 with TRBJ2-4, with no clear D. This CDR3 region has 16 residues. The germline gives CDR1 KGHSH, CDR2 LQKENI. V lost 0 bases to trimming and J lost 3 bases, with 12 bases between them. This CDR3 is CASSPPEVLGKNIQYF. The CDR3 nucleotides read TGTGCCAGCTCACCACCGGAAGTACTGGGCAAAAACATTCAGTACTTC.

CDR3 sequence: CASSLGGFTGELFF. The DNA of the CDR3 is TGTGCCAGCAGCTTGGGGGGGTTCACCGGGGAGCTGTTTTTT. The chain uses TRBV5-4 and TRBJ2-2; perhaps D is TRBD1 or TRBD2 (5 bases each). CDR1 and CDR2 from the germline V gene are SGHNT and YYREEE (reference sequence). Trimming took off 0 bases at V and 4 bases at J, with 7 bases between the two ends. This CDR3 region has 14 residues.

The V call is TRBV12-3 or TRBV12-4, the J call TRBJ1-1, with 7 bases lining up with TRBD1. The length of the CDR3 is 13 residues. The V and J ends lost 6 bases and 4 bases, in that order; junction bases with no gene match: 5. CDR3 in DNA: TGTGCCAGCAGCCTAACAGGGGCCACTGAAGCTTTCTTT. Its protein product is CASSLTGATEAFF.

This chain links TRBV7-9 with TRBJ2-5, with 8 bases that match TRBD1. The germline V gene encodes CDR1 SEHNR and CDR2 FQNEAQ (reference sequence). CDR3 length: 14 amino acids. With 6 bases clipped from V and 2 bases from J, the junction kept 5 bases outside the gene matches. The CDR3 nucleotides read TGTGCCAGCAGTTCAGACAGGGGTCAAGAGACCCAGTACTTC. Residues: CASSSDRGQETQYF.

The gene calls are TRBV4-3 and TRBJ2-1; TRBD2 agrees at 8 bases. The ends lost 0 bases at V and 4 bases at J; junction bases unmatched: 2. Germline V lookup: CDR1 LGHNA, CDR2 YSLEER. This CDR3 is 15 amino acids long. Written as DNA, the CDR3 is TGCGCCAGCAGCCAAGAAGGGACTAGATACAATGAGCAGTTCTTC. Translated: CASSQEGTRYNEQFF.

This rearrangement joins TRBV7-9 to TRBJ1-1, with 8 bases lining up with TRBD1. The CDR3 runs to 15 residues. Per germline, CDR1 SEHNR and CDR2 FQNEAQ (reference sequence). V gave up 2 bases and J gave up 0 bases; unmatched junction bases: 2. The CDR3 DNA reads TGTGCCAGCAGCTTACAGGGGGCCCTGAACACTGAAGCTTTCTTT. It translates to CASSLQGALNTEAFF.

This clonotype was seen repeatedly, ten times or more. The gene calls are TRBV3-1 and TRBJ2-5; 8 bases are a match to TRBD2. Germline CDR1 LGHDT, CDR2 YNNKEL (reference sequence). This CDR3 contains 14 residues. V was pared by 4 bases and J by 5 bases, with 6 bases of the junction left unmatched. The CDR3 protein is CASSPLAGRETQYF. CDR3 sequence (DNA): TGTGCCAGCAGCCCATTAGCGGGGCGGGAGACCCAGTACTTC.